What follows are 7 T cell receptor beta chains derived from one specimen sequenced in a study of PD-L1 blockade in urothelial cancer. Assay: immunoSEQ multiplex PCR; the TCRdb copy retains only in-frame clones and omits some. The sample has tens of thousands of clones, over 80% seen once. The time point was: pretreatment peripheral blood. The sequencing here drew on PBMCs, taken around atezolizumab (anti-PD-L1) treatment. The source is a man in his forties with urothelial cancer.

The rearrangement joins TRBV13 to TRBJ2-1, with 9 bases lining up with TRBD1. Germline-derived CDR1 and CDR2 are PRHDT and FYEKMQ (reference sequence). CDR3 size: 17 residues. V was clipped by 2 bases and J by 0 bases; unmatched bases: 5. CDR3: CASSLRQGVSSYNEQFF. For the CDR3, the DNA is TGTGCCAGCAGCTTACGACAGGGGGTTAGCTCCTACAATGAGCAGTTCTTC.

J is TRBJ2-1 and V is TRBV6-1; 10 nucleotides align to TRBD2. V lost 3 bases and J lost 10; bases outside the gene matches: 9. The CDR3 consists of 15 residues. Germline values: CDR1 MNHNS, CDR2 SASEGT. The CDR3 sequence: CASSEEAGGPWEQFF. The CDR3 DNA reads TGTGCCAGCAGTGAGGAAGCGGGAGGGCCTTGGGAGCAGTTCTTC.

This clone was picked up a small number of times. The genes are TRBV19 and TRBJ2-5, with D perhaps matching TRBD2 (5 bases). CDR1 is LNHDA and CDR2 is SQIVND in the germline V gene (reference sequence). This CDR3 has 14 amino acids. Trimming pared 5 bases from V and 4 bases from J, leaving 14 bases between. The CDR3 loop is CASSAGIRGETQYF. CDR3 coding DNA: TGTGCCAGTAGTGCCGGGATTCGCGGAGAGACCCAGTACTTC.

At least ten counts were recorded for this clone. V is TRBV11-3 and J is TRBJ1-1; TRBD1 agrees at 8 bases. The junction had 2 bases not matched to a gene; V was cut back by 4 bases and J by 1 base. The CDR3 loop spans 14 amino acids. Germline V lookup: CDR1 SGHNT, CDR2 YENEEA. The CDR3, as DNA: TGTGCCAGCAGCTCAGGGGGCAAGAACACTGAAGCTTTCTTT. It is translated as CASSSGGKNTEAFF.

The rearrangement uses TRBV18 and TRBJ2-7; 8 nucleotides line up with TRBD2. The V and J ends lost 6 bases and 5 bases, in that order; junction bases with no gene match: 9. Germline V gene sequence: CDR1 KGHSH, CDR2 LQKENI. There are 14 residues in the CDR3. CDR3 protein: CASSRRGGWDEQYF. In nucleotides, the CDR3 is TGTGCCAGCTCTCGTCGGGGGGGCTGGGACGAGCAGTACTTC.

This chain's CDR3 is CADQQGPDEKLFF. CDR3 DNA: TGTGCCGACCAACAGGGGCCCGATGAAAAACTGTTTTTT. The chain joins TRBV2 to TRBJ1-4, with 7 bases that match TRBD1. The germline CDR1 and CDR2 sequences are SNHLY and FYNNEI. The V gene end was trimmed by 11 bases and the J gene end by 6 bases; junction bases not matched to a gene: 9. CDR3 length: 13 amino acids.

The chain couples TRBV7-2 to TRBJ2-2, with D unclear. With 3 bases removed from V and 4 bases from J, the gap between germline ends came to 3 bases. Germline CDR1 is SGHTA and CDR2 is FQGNSA. This CDR3 has 12 amino acids. The CDR3 spells CASSFGTGELFF. CDR3 DNA sequence: TGTGCCAGCAGCTTCGGCACCGGGGAGCTGTTTTTT.